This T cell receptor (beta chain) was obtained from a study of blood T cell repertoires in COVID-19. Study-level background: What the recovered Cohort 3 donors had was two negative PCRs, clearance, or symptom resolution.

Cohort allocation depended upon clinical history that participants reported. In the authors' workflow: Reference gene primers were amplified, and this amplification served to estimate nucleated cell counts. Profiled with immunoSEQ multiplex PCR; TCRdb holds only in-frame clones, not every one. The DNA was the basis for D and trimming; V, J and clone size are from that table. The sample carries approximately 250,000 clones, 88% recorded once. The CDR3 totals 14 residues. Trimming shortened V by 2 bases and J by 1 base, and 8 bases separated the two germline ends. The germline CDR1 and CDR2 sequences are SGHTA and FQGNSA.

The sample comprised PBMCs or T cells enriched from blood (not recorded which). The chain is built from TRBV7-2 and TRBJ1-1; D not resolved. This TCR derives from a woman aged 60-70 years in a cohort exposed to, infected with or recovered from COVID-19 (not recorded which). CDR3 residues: CASSLSNRNTEAFF. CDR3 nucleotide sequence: TGTGCCAGCAGCTTATCTAACAGGAACACTGAAGCTTTCTTT.